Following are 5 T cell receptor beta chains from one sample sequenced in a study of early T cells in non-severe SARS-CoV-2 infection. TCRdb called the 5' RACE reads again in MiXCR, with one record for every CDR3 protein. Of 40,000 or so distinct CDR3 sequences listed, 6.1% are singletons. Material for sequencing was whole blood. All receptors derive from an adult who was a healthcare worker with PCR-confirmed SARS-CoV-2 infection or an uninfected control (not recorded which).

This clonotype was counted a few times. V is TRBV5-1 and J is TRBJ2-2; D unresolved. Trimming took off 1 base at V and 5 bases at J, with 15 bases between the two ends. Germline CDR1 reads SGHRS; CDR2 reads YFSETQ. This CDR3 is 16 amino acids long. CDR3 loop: CASSLMATEGTGELFF. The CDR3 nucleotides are TGCGCCAGCAGCTTGATGGCAACTGAAGGTACCGGGGAGCTGTTTTTT.

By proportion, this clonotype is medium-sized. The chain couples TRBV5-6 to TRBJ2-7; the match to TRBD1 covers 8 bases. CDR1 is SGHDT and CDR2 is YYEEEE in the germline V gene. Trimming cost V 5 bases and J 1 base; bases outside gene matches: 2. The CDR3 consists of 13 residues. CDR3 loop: CASRTGVSYEQYF. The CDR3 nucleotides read TGTGCCAGCAGGACAGGGGTATCCTACGAGCAGTACTTC.

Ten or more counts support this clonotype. CDR3 sequence (DNA): TGTGCCAGCAGTTTTAACACTGAAGCTTTCTTT. Translating it yields CASSFNTEAFF. The genes are TRBV12-3 or TRBV12-4 and TRBJ1-1, with D uncertain. CDR3 length equals 11 residues. V dropped 3 bases and J dropped 2 bases, with 1 base sitting between them.

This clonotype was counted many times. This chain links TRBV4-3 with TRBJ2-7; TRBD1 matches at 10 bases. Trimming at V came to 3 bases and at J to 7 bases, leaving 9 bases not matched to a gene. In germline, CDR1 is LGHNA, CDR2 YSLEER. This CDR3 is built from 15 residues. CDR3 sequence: CASSHSGTGAWEQYF. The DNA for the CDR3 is TGCGCCAGCAGCCACTCCGGGACAGGGGCTTGGGAGCAGTACTTC.

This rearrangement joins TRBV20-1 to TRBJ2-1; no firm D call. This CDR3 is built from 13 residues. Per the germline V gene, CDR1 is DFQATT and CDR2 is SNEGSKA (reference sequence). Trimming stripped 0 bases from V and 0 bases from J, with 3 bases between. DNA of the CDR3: TGCAGTGCTAGAGAGGACTCCTACAATGAGCAGTTCTTC. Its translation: CSAREDSYNEQFF.